The source of this T cell receptor (beta chain) is a study of blood T cell repertoires in COVID-19. Study details: Samples came from the United States, Italy and Spain, spanning acute and convalescent COVID-19. From T cells, B-cell-depleted T cells, or PBMCs came the material, which was cDNA or gDNA.

In the authors' methods: The assay estimated nucleated cells by amplifying reference gene primers. TCRdb keeps only in-frame clones here, not all; method: immunoSEQ multiplex PCR. V and J calls and clone size are as listed in that table; D and trimming were resolved from the DNA. Here the sample spans around 190,000 clones, around 85% being singletons. The CDR3 has 13 amino acids. In germline, CDR1 is LNHDA, CDR2 SQIVND (reference sequence). With 3 bases clipped from V and 6 bases from J, the junction kept 2 bases outside the gene matches. The chain recombines TRBV19 with TRBJ2-1; 7 positions match TRBD1. The TCR comes from a woman aged 45-65 years with acute or convalescent COVID-19. Material for sequencing was peripheral blood. The DNA of the CDR3 is TGTGCCAGTAGTATTGGGACAGCCAATGAGCAGTTCTTC. It codes for CASSIGTANEQFF.